This T cell receptor (beta chain) was profiled in a study of T cell responses to AZD1222 COVID-19 vaccine. Assay: immunoSEQ multiplex PCR; the TCRdb copy retains only in-frame clones and omits some. The repertoire consists of 200,000 or so clones, with around 94% occurring once and the leading ten covering around 9.3%. Concerning this clone itself: The antigen is not known.

This CDR3 is built from 13 residues. V was pared by 5 bases and J by 2 bases, with 3 bases of the junction left unmatched. Germline values: CDR1 SGHVS, CDR2 FQNEAQ. The study's findings and limits: Clonal diversity was possibly underestimated, and the donors were mostly white British, with more females. Repertoire samples came only from after the peak T cell response.

The TCR originated in an adult in good health. The V and J genes are TRBV7-8 and TRBJ2-7; 7 bases line up with TRBD1. Here the sequenced sample was peripheral blood, taken on day 0 of AZD1222 vaccination. The CDR3 protein is CASSRDSPYEQYF. CDR3 in DNA: TGTGCCAGCAGCCGGGACAGTCCCTACGAGCAGTACTTC.